One and the same sample provided the 21 T cell receptor beta chains below, sequenced in a study of blood T cells in healthy people across ages. Through a sample-barcoded 5' primer and a J-beta primer mix, a second PCR was run for 7 to 11 cycles. TCRdb re-analysed the 5' RACE reads in MiXCR, keeping a single row per CDR3 protein. The sample records roughly 1,300,000 distinct CDR3 sequences, approximately 59% being singletons. The sample comprised blood. The receptors originated from a man younger than 35 in good health.

This chain joins TRBV21-1 and TRBJ1-2; the listed D gene, TRBD1, was not tested against the DNA. TRBV21-1 is marked as a pseudogene. The CDR3 has 13 amino acids. CDR3 protein: CASSKVWGDGYTF. The CDR3 coding sequence is TGTGCCAGCAGCAAAGTGTGGGGCGATGGCTACACCTTC.

To note about this clonotype: An end of the junction differs from the germline gene, which may be a read error. The chain has TRBV28 and TRBJ1-2, with 9 bases that match TRBD1. This CDR3 contains 14 residues. Germline V gene data show CDR1 as MDHEN and CDR2 as SYDVKM. The CDR3 sequence is CAGSPPGQGDGYTF. CDR3 in DNA: TGTGCCGGCAGTCCACCGGGACAGGGTGATGGCTACACCTTC.

V usage is TRBV27 and J usage is TRBJ2-5; 11 bases are a match to TRBD2. The J call may be in error: the DNA end matches TRBJ2-7 better. The CDR3 loop spans 16 amino acids. The V gene's germline CDR1 is MNHEY and CDR2 SMNVEV (reference sequence). CDR3 sequence reads: CASSPVGTSGPYEQYF. DNA of the CDR3: TGTGCCAGCAGTCCCGTAGGGACTAGCGGCCCCTACGAGCAGTACTTC.

The chain couples TRBV6-5 to TRBJ2-1, with D unresolved. The germline V gene encodes CDR1 MNHEY and CDR2 SVGAGI. V lost 6 bases to trimming and J lost 7 bases, with 10 bases between them. The CDR3 has 12 residues. The CDR3 loop reads CASSNLLNEQFF. CDR3 in DNA: TGTGCCAGCAGCAACCTACTTAATGAGCAGTTCTTC.

In nucleotides, the CDR3 is TGCAGTGCTAGTAGCGGGGGGGCTAGCACAGATACGCAGTATTTT. Residues: CSASSGGASTDTQYF. The chain combines TRBV20-1 with TRBJ2-3; TRBD2 matches 11 bases. The CDR3 is 15 residues long. In germline, CDR1 is DFQATT, CDR2 SNEGSKA (reference sequence). The V gene end was trimmed by 3 bases and the J gene end by 0 bases; junction bases not matched to a gene: 2.

This clonotype has a handful of counts. V and J are TRBV7-9 and TRBJ2-1; 7 bases are a match to TRBD2. Germline V gives CDR1 SEHNR, CDR2 FQNEAQ (reference sequence). The CDR3 contains 16 residues. V was clipped by 2 bases and J by 3 bases; unmatched bases: 7. The CDR3 here is CASSLHTGGLYNEQFF. The CDR3, as DNA: TGTGCCAGCAGCTTACATACGGGAGGCCTCTACAATGAGCAGTTCTTC.

CDR3 region: CATSRSLKPQHF. The CDR3 bases are TGTGCCACCAGCAGATCGTTGAAGCCCCAGCATTTT. The chain is built from TRBV15 and TRBJ1-5; D gene unclear. CDR1 and CDR2 (germline): LNHNV, YYDKDF (reference sequence). V lost 2 bases to trimming and J lost 8 bases, with 7 bases between them. The CDR3 length is 12 residues.

The genes are TRBV4-3 and TRBJ2-7; 8 bases line up with TRBD1. Germline assignment: CDR1 LGHNA and CDR2 YSLEER. CDR3 size: 15 residues. V was pared by 2 bases and J by 6 bases, with 9 bases of the junction left unmatched. The CDR3 region is CASSQPPGTGGEQYF. The CDR3 nucleotides are TGCGCCAGCAGCCAACCTCCCGGGACAGGCGGCGAGCAGTACTTC.

V gene TRBV7-6 combines with J gene TRBJ2-5; D perhaps matches TRBD1 (5 bases). Trimming removed 2 bases from V and 3 bases from J, with 7 bases in between. Germline V gene sequence: CDR1 SGHVS, CDR2 FNYEAQ. This CDR3 comprises 13 residues. The CDR3 spells CASSLMTEETQYF. Here the CDR3 DNA reads TGTGCCAGCAGCTTAATGACAGAAGAGACCCAGTACTTC. The full variable domain, in which reference TRBV7-6 and TRBJ2-5 provide the parts outside the CDR3, is GAGVSQSPRYKVTKRGQDVALRCDPISGHVSLYWYRQALGQGPEFLTYFNYEAQQDKSGLPNDRFSAERPEGSISTLTIQRTEQRDSAMYRCASSLMTEETQYFGPGTRLLVL.

CDR3 amino acids: CASRGGRFYEQYF. DNA for the CDR3: TGTGCCAGCAGGGGGGGACGGTTCTACGAGCAGTACTTC. The gene calls are TRBV12-3 or TRBV12-4 and TRBJ2-4, with D perhaps matching TRBD2 (6 bases). The DNA end lines up better with TRBJ2-7; the J call may be wrong. CDR3 length: 13 residues.

This clonotype was observed a handful of times. The rearrangement links TRBV27 to TRBJ2-7; 7 nucleotides line up with TRBD1. CDR3 length: 14 amino acids. J was trimmed by 6 bases and V by 3 bases; bases with no gene match: 8. Germline CDR1 and CDR2: MNHEY and SMNVEV (reference sequence). CDR3 amino acids: CASSFTGTVGEQYF. In DNA form, the CDR3 reads TGTGCCAGCAGTTTTACCGGGACAGTCGGCGAGCAGTACTTC.

Of note for this clonotype: The germline gene is not matched at one end of the junction; a read error may be the cause. V gene TRBV29-1 combines with J gene TRBJ2-7; 11 nucleotides line up with TRBD1. This CDR3 region has 14 residues. Germline V gene data show CDR1 as SQVTM and CDR2 as ANQGSEA. For the CDR3, the DNA is TGCAGTGTTGGACCGGGGACAGGGGGAACCGAGCAGTACTTC. Its protein is CSVGPGTGGTEQYF.

This clonotype was seen a handful of times. This sequence joins TRBV6-5 and TRBJ2-2, with D unresolved. Germline V gives CDR1 MNHEY, CDR2 SVGAGI. The CDR3 sequence is 13 residues long. Trimming left V 10 bases short and J 2 bases short, with 11 bases between. The CDR3 loop is CATESFNTGELFF. Here the CDR3 DNA reads TGTGCCACCGAGTCATTTAACACCGGGGAGCTGTTTTTT.

This clonotype was seen only a few times. The V gene is TRBV7-9, the J gene TRBJ2-5; perhaps TRBD1 as D (6 bases). Trimming pared 4 bases from V and 2 bases from J, leaving 17 bases between. Germline CDR1 reads SEHNR; CDR2 reads FQNEAQ (reference sequence). The CDR3 loop spans 16 amino acids. The CDR3 protein is CASSSQRDNQQETQYF. The CDR3 DNA sequence: TGTGCCAGCAGCTCGCAACGGGACAATCAACAAGAGACCCAGTACTTC.

The table lists this clonotype with a count of one. CDR3 loop: CSVTSGPQTTLDTQYF. CDR3 sequence (DNA): TGCAGCGTTACGTCGGGACCTCAAACGACCCTAGATACGCAGTATTTT. V gene TRBV29-1 combines with J gene TRBJ2-3, with D tentatively TRBD1 or TRBD2 (5 bases each). The germline V gene encodes CDR1 SQVTM and CDR2 ANQGSEA. There are 16 residues in the CDR3. V lost 5 bases and J 5 bases, leaving 23 bases between the germline ends.

This clonotype was found a few times. The chain has TRBV29-1 and TRBJ2-3, with D possibly being TRBD1 (5 bases). Trimming left V 5 bases short and J 4 bases short, with 13 bases between. Germline V gives CDR1 SQVTM, CDR2 ANQGSEA. The CDR3 contains 13 residues. This CDR3 is CSVNLVGADTQYF. DNA of the CDR3: TGCAGCGTTAACCTAGTAGGGGCAGATACGCAGTATTTT.

This clonotype showed up just a few times. This chain connects TRBV28 to TRBJ2-3; the match to TRBD2 covers 13 bases. Germline CDR1 and CDR2: MDHEN and SYDVKM. The CDR3 extends over 19 amino acids. With 4 bases clipped from V and 1 base from J, the junction kept 11 bases outside the gene matches. CDR3 sequence (DNA): TGTGCCAGCAGTTCACCTATACACGGGACTAGCGGGGGCACAGATACGCAGTATTTT. Translated, it gives CASSSPIHGTSGGTDTQYF.

V usage is TRBV6-6 and J usage is TRBJ2-5; 7 bases align to TRBD1. The last part of the DNA fits TRBJ2-7 better; the J call may be wrong. Germline CDR1 MNHNY, CDR2 SVGAGI (reference sequence). There are 14 residues in the CDR3. CDR3 region: CASSYDRAGGEQYF. The CDR3 nucleotides are TGTGCCAGCAGTTACGACAGGGCAGGGGGCGAGCAGTACTTC.

The chain couples TRBV11-2 to TRBJ2-1, with 9 bases lining up with TRBD2. Germline CDR1 SGHAT, CDR2 FQNNGV. CDR3 length: 16 residues. Germline trimming cut 2 bases from V and 5 bases from J; bases unmatched to any gene: 7. The chain's CDR3 is CASSLLRTSVDNEQFF. The CDR3 nucleotides are TGTGCCAGCAGCTTACTTCGGACTAGCGTGGACAATGAGCAGTTCTTC.

This clonotype has just one count. The chain combines TRBV6-5 with TRBJ2-3; 8 positions match TRBD2. The junction had 8 bases not matched to a gene; V was cut back by 6 bases and J by 3 bases. Germline CDR1 and CDR2: MNHEY and SVGAGI. CDR3 length: 15 residues. The CDR3 DNA sequence: TGTGCCAGCAGAGGACTAGCCATGTCGACAGATACGCAGTATTTT. Encoded protein: CASRGLAMSTDTQYF.

This chain connects TRBV29-1 to TRBJ2-3; 7 bases fit TRBD1. Germline V CDR1 and CDR2: SQVTM, ANQGSEA. With 2 bases clipped from V and 2 bases from J, the junction kept 7 bases outside the gene matches. The CDR3 is 15 amino acids. CDR3 sequence: CSVENPTGATDTQYF. The CDR3 bases are TGCAGCGTTGAAAACCCTACAGGGGCCACAGATACGCAGTATTTT.